The 24 T cell receptor beta chains below were found in one sample sequenced in a study of PD-L1 blockade in urothelial cancer. The time point here: pretreatment peripheral blood. Profiling relied on immunoSEQ multiplex PCR, and the TCRdb table lists in-frame clones only, not all of them. The sample shows 75,000 to 95,000 clones, around 81% of them seen only once. The sequenced sample was PBMCs, obtained around atezolizumab (anti-PD-L1) treatment. The receptors were gathered from a man aged 35 to 55 with urothelial cancer.

This sequence joins TRBV28 and TRBJ2-6, with a tentative D call TRBD1 (6 bases). Trimming took off 7 bases at V and 2 bases at J, with 21 bases between the two ends. The CDR3 runs 18 residues. Germline loops: CDR1 MDHEN, CDR2 SYDVKM. CDR3 DNA sequence: TGTGCCAGCACCCCCACAGGGCCCCTGACCCCTGGGGCCAACGTCCTGACTTTC. Its translation: CASTPTGPLTPGANVLTF. Combining the CDR3 with reference TRBV28 and TRBJ2-6 gives the whole variable domain DVKVTQSSRYLVKRTGEKVFLECVQDMDHENMFWYRQDPGLGLRLIYFSYDVKMKEKGDIPEGYSVSREKKERFSLILESASTNQTSMYLCASTPTGPLTPGANVLTFGAGSRLTVL.

The chain uses TRBV9 and TRBJ2-7; D perhaps matches TRBD2 (6 bases). Per the germline V gene, CDR1 is SGDLS and CDR2 is YYNGEE. The CDR3 runs to 14 residues. With 0 bases removed from V and 5 bases from J, the gap between germline ends came to 12 bases. The DNA of the CDR3 is TGTGCCAGCAGCGTAGAGGTGCGGGACCACGAGCAGTACTTC. It translates to CASSVEVRDHEQYF.

The V call is TRBV7-9, the J call TRBJ1-1; a weak D match, TRBD1 (5 bases). V was shortened by 5 bases and J by 4 bases, with 20 bases between the two germline ends. The CDR3 spans 16 residues. The germline V gene encodes CDR1 SEHNR and CDR2 FQNEAQ (reference sequence). The chain's CDR3 is CASSPTRAGWGTEAFF. Here the CDR3 DNA reads TGTGCCAGCAGCCCTACTCGGGCAGGGTGGGGCACTGAAGCTTTCTTT.

The chain links TRBV11-2 to TRBJ2-6; D ambiguous. CDR1 and CDR2 from the germline V gene are SGHAT and FQNNGV. V was clipped by 4 bases and J by 0 bases, with 7 bases between them. This CDR3 is built from 15 residues. The CDR3 bases are TGTGCCAGCAGCTCCCCCGGCTCTGGGGCCAACGTCCTGACTTTC. Translated: CASSSPGSGANVLTF. Using reference TRBV11-2 and TRBJ2-6 for the parts outside the CDR3, the full variable domain is EAGVAQSPRYKIIEKRQSVAFWCNPISGHATLYWYQQILGQGPKLLIQFQNNGVVDDSQLPKDRFSAERLKGVDSTLKIQPAKLEDSAVYLCASSSPGSGANVLTFGAGSRLTVL.

This CDR3 reads CASSGYSLEQYF. The CDR3 nucleotides are TGTGCCAGTAGTGGTTACTCCCTCGAGCAGTACTTC. The genes are TRBV19 and TRBJ2-7; the D is unclear. The CDR3 is 12 residues long. The ends were cut back, 5 bases at V and 6 bases at J, with 11 bases in the middle. Germline values: CDR1 LNHDA, CDR2 SQIVND (reference sequence).

V is TRBV27 and J is TRBJ2-3, with D tentatively TRBD2 (5 bases). V lost 2 bases to trimming and J lost 4 bases, with 16 bases between them. Per the germline V gene, CDR1 is MNHEY and CDR2 is SMNVEV (reference sequence). The CDR3 covers 16 residues. The CDR3 nucleotides read TGTGCCAGCAGTTTAAAGTGGGAGTGGTGGGCAGATACGCAGTATTTT. This codes for CASSLKWEWWADTQYF.

This chain links TRBV28 with TRBJ1-4; 8 bases align to TRBD1. The germline CDR1 and CDR2 sequences are MDHEN and SYDVKM. This CDR3 is 14 amino acids long. J was trimmed by 7 bases and V by 6 bases; bases with no gene match: 7. CDR3 nucleotide sequence: TGTGCCAGCAGCCTCGGACAGGGTACTGAAAAACTGTTTTTT. It yields the protein CASSLGQGTEKLFF.

As to this clone: Other nucleotide sequences from this sample produce the same CDR3. The chain uses TRBV2 and TRBJ1-1; D call uncertain. V was cut by 1 base and J by 8 bases, with 5 bases left in between. Germline V lookup: CDR1 SNHLY, CDR2 FYNNEI. The CDR3 sequence is 11 residues long. CDR3 in DNA: TGTGCCAGCAGTGAAGACAGAGAAGCTTTCTTT. Its protein is CASSEDREAFF.

The chain carries TRBV5-1 and TRBJ2-7; 8 bases agree with TRBD2. V shed 3 bases, J shed 4 bases, and the junction held 12 bases outside the gene matches. Germline loops: CDR1 SGHRS, CDR2 YFSETQ. CDR3 size: 16 residues. The CDR3 sequence: CASSWGASGRGYEQYF. The CDR3 coding sequence is TGCGCCAGCAGCTGGGGGGCCTCCGGGAGGGGGTACGAGCAGTACTTC.

This chain uses TRBV10-3 with TRBJ1-5; maybe TRBD1 (6 bases). From germline, CDR1 is ENHRY and CDR2 SYGVKD. Trimming removed 10 bases from V and 7 bases from J, with 14 bases in between. This CDR3 is built from 12 residues. In DNA, the CDR3 is TGTGCCACCGGGGGAGGGGGACAGCCCCAGCATTTT. Translation gives CATGGGGQPQHF.

This clone has just one count. This chain links TRBV9 with TRBJ2-5, with a tentative D call TRBD1 (5 bases). Trimming cost V 4 bases and J 5 bases, with 15 bases left between them. This CDR3 has 14 residues. Germline V gene lookup returns CDR1 SGDLS and CDR2 YYNGEE. The DNA for the CDR3 is TGTGCCAGCAGCAAATCAGGGTCTGGGGAGACCCAGTACTTC. Its protein product is CASSKSGSGETQYF.

This rearrangement joins TRBV5-1 to TRBJ2-5; 11 nucleotides align to TRBD2. The CDR3 runs to 15 residues. From germline, CDR1 is SGHRS and CDR2 YFSETQ. Trimming cost V 3 bases and J 2 bases; bases outside gene matches: 3. The CDR3 is CASSWGLAVQETQYF. CDR3 nucleotides: TGCGCCAGCAGCTGGGGACTAGCGGTTCAAGAGACCCAGTACTTC.

The chain employs TRBV7-2 and TRBJ1-1; the D gene is possibly TRBD1 (5 bases). This CDR3 has 15 amino acids. In germline, CDR1 is SGHTA, CDR2 FQGNSA. The germline V and J ends were trimmed by 5 bases and 1 base, with 14 bases remaining between them. CDR3 in amino acids: CASSPTGGTNTEAFF. CDR3 DNA sequence: TGTGCCAGCAGCCCCACCGGAGGGACGAACACTGAAGCTTTCTTT.

The V call is TRBV5-1, the J call TRBJ1-2, with a tentative D call TRBD1 (6 bases). The V and J ends lost 4 bases and 7 bases respectively, with 20 bases between them. CDR3 length equals 15 residues. Looked up from germline, CDR1 is SGHRS and CDR2 is YFSETQ. In DNA form, the CDR3 reads TGCGCCAGCAGCCCCACGGGGGGGGGCTTTCGTGGCTACACCTTC. It codes for CASSPTGGGFRGYTF.

V gene TRBV5-1 combines with J gene TRBJ2-5, with TRBD2 matching over 13 bases. Germline V gene data show CDR1 as SGHRS and CDR2 as YFSETQ. The CDR3 sequence is 16 residues long. After removal of 6 bases from V and 5 bases from J, the junction contained 10 bases not matched to a gene. This chain's CDR3 is CASKTELLAGGETQYF. The CDR3 coding sequence is TGCGCCAGCAAAACCGAATTACTAGCGGGAGGGGAGACCCAGTACTTC.

The chain is built from TRBV19 and TRBJ1-5, with 7 bases aligning to TRBD1. Germline V gene data show CDR1 as LNHDA and CDR2 as SQIVND (reference sequence). Trimming took 6 bases from V and 8 from J; bases not matched to a gene: 10. The CDR3 has 14 residues. The CDR3 nucleotides are TGTGCCAGTAGCTGGGGACAGAGGTATGAGCCCCAGCATTTT. Translated: CASSWGQRYEPQHF.

In this sample, this clone turned up a few times. The chain has TRBV6-1 and TRBJ2-7; a possible D gene is TRBD2 (6 bases). This CDR3 comprises 15 residues. Trimming took 3 bases from V and 3 from J, leaving 15 bases between them. CDR1 is MNHNS, CDR2 SASEGT, per germline. In DNA, the CDR3 is TGTGCCAGCAGTGAGATGGGACTTATTAACTACGAGCAGTACTTC. It codes for CASSEMGLINYEQYF.

The genes are TRBV6-5 and TRBJ2-1; 13 bases match TRBD2. CDR1 is MNHEY and CDR2 is SVGAGI in the germline V gene. V lost 5 bases and J lost 8; bases outside the gene matches: 6. The CDR3 contains 15 residues. CDR3 sequence: CASSPRLAGGYEQFF. CDR3 sequence (DNA): TGTGCCAGCAGTCCCCGACTAGCGGGAGGCTATGAGCAGTTCTTC.

The gene calls are TRBV28 and TRBJ2-7; 8 nucleotides agree with TRBD2. Germline V gives CDR1 MDHEN, CDR2 SYDVKM. The CDR3 spans 13 residues. The junction had 4 bases not matched to a gene; V was cut back by 5 bases and J by 4 bases. The CDR3 loop is CASSRTSWYEQYF. CDR3 nucleotide sequence: TGTGCCAGCAGTCGGACTAGCTGGTACGAGCAGTACTTC.

The chain recombines TRBV10-1 with TRBJ2-4; 9 bases align to TRBD2. V was pared by 0 bases and J by 5 bases, with 5 bases of the junction left unmatched. This CDR3 has 16 residues. From germline, CDR1 is WNHNN and CDR2 SYGVQD (reference sequence). The CDR3 region is CASSESRIAGENIQYF. The CDR3 nucleotides read TGCGCCAGCAGTGAGTCTCGTATAGCGGGAGAAAACATTCAGTACTTC.

This clone was seen at least ten times. The chain uses TRBV9 and TRBJ1-1, with 8 positions matching TRBD1. Trimming at V came to 4 bases and at J to 3 bases, leaving 5 bases not matched to a gene. The V gene's germline CDR1 is SGDLS and CDR2 YYNGEE. The CDR3 consists of 14 residues. In nucleotides, the CDR3 is TGTGCCAGCAGCTACGACAGGGGAGACACTGAAGCTTTCTTT. It yields the protein CASSYDRGDTEAFF.

The V call is TRBV6-6, the J call TRBJ1-4; a weak D match, TRBD1 (5 bases). CDR1 and CDR2 from the germline V gene are MNHNY and SVGAGI (reference sequence). There are 13 residues in the CDR3. V lost 8 bases and J lost 6, with 13 bases in between. The CDR3 protein is CASLSGFDEKLFF. The CDR3 nucleotides are TGTGCCAGCCTATCAGGGTTCGATGAAAAACTGTTTTTT.

This clone was detected only once. The V and J genes are TRBV30 and TRBJ1-5; D not certain. The germline V and J ends were trimmed by 5 bases and 4 bases, with 12 bases remaining between them. CDR1 is GTSNPN and CDR2 is SVGIG in the germline V gene (reference sequence). The CDR3 is 13 residues long. The CDR3 region is CAWGLRGNQPQHF. In DNA form, the CDR3 reads TGTGCCTGGGGTCTTCGGGGAAATCAGCCCCAGCATTTT.

This clone was detected only a few times. This sequence joins TRBV15 and TRBJ1-1; D gene ambiguous. In germline, CDR1 is LNHNV, CDR2 YYDKDF (reference sequence). The CDR3 spans 17 residues. V was pared by 1 base and J by 5 bases, with 20 bases between. The CDR3 here is CATSRGSYTLSDTEAFF. In DNA, the CDR3 is TGTGCCACCAGCAGAGGGAGCTACACCCTAAGTGATACTGAAGCTTTCTTT.